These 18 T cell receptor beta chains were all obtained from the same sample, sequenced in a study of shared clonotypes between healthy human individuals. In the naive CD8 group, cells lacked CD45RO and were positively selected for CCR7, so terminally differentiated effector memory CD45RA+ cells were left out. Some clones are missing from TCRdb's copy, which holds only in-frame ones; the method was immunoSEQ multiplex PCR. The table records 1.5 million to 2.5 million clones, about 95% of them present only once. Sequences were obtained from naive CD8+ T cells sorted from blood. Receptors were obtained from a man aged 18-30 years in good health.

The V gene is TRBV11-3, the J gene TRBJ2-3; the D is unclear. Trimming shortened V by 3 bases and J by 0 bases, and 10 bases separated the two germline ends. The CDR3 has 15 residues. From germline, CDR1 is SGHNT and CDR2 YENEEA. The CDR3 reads CASSLGGSSTDTQYF. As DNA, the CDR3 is TGTGCCAGCAGCTTGGGTGGTTCTAGCACAGATACGCAGTATTTT.

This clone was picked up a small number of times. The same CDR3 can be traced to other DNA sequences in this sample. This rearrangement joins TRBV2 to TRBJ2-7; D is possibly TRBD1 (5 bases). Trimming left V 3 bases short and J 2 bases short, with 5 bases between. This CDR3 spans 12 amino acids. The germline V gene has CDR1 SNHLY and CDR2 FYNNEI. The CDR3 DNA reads TGTGCCAGCAGTGAGGGGCCCTACGAGCAGTACTTC. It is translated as CASSEGPYEQYF.

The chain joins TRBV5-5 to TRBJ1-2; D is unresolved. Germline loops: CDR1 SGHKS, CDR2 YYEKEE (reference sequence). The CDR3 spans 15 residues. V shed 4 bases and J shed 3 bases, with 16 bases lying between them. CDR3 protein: CASSPIMGFDYGYTF. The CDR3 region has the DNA TGTGCCAGCAGCCCGATTATGGGGTTCGACTATGGCTACACCTTC.

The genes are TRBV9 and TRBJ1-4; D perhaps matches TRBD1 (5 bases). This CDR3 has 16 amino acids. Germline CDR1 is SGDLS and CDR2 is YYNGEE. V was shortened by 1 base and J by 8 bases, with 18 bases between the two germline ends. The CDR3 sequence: CASSVRAWDPYEKLFF. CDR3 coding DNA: TGTGCCAGCAGCGTACGAGCTTGGGACCCGTACGAAAAACTGTTTTTT.

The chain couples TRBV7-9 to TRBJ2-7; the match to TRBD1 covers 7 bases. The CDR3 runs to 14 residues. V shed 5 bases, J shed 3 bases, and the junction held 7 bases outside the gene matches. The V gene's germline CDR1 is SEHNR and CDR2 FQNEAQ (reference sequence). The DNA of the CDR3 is TGTGCCAGCAGCCCCCGGGACAGACACTACGAGCAGTACTTC. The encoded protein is CASSPRDRHYEQYF.

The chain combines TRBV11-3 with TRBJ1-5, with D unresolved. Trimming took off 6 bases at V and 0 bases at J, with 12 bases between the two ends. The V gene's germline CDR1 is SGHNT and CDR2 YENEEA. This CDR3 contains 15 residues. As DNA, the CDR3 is TGTGCCAGCAGGGTTTCCACGGATAGCAATCAGCCCCAGCATTTT. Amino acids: CASRVSTDSNQPQHF. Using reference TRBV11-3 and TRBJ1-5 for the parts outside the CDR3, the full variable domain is EAGVVQSPRYKIIEKKQPVAFWCNPISGHNTLYWYLQNLGQGPELLIRYENEEAVDDSQLPKDRFSAERLKGVDSTLKIQPAELGDSAVYLCASRVSTDSNQPQHFGDGTRLSIL.

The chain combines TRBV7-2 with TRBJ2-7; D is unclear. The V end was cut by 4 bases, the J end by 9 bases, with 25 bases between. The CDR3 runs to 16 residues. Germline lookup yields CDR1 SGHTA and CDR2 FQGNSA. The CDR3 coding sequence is TGTGCCAGCAGCTCCTTTTACCCGGGCCCTTCTTGGGTGCAGTACTTC. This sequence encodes CASSSFYPGPSWVQYF. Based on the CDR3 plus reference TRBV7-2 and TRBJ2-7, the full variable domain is GAGVSQSPSNKVTEKGKDVELRCDPISGHTALYWYRQSLGQGLEFLIYFQGNSAPDKSGLPSDRFSAERTGGSVSTLTIQRTQQEDSAVYLCASSSFYPGPSWVQYFGPGTRLTVT.

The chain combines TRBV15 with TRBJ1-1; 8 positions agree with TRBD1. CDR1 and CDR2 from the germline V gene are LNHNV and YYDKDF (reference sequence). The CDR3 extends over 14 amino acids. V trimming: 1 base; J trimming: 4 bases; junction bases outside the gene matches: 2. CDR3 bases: TGTGCCACCAGCAGAGCAGGGGGCTTCACTGAAGCTTTCTTT. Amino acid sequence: CATSRAGGFTEAFF.

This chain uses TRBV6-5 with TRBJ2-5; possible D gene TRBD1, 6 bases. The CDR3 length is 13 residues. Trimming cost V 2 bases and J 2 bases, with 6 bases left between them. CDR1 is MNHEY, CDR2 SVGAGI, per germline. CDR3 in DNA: TGTGCCAGCAGTTACCAGGGGCAAGAGACCCAGTACTTC. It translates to CASSYQGQETQYF.

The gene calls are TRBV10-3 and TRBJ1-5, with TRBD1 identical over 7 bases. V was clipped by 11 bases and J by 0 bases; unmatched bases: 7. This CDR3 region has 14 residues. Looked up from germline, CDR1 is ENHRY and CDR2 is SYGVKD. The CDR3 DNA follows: TGTGCCTCAAGGACAGGTTATAGCAATCAGCCCCAGCATTTT. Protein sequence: CASRTGYSNQPQHF.

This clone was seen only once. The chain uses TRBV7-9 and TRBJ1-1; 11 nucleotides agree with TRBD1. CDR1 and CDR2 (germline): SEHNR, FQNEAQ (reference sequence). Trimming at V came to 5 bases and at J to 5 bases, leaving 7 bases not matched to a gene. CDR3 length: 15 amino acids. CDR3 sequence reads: CASSHPGQGGTEAFF. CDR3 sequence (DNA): TGTGCCAGCAGCCATCCGGGACAGGGGGGGACTGAAGCTTTCTTT.

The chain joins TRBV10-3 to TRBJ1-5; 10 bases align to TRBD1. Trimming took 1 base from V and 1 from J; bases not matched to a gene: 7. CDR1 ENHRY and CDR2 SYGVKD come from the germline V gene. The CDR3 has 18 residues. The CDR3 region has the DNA TGTGCCATCAGTGAGTGGCGGGACAGGGGTAAGAGCAATCAGCCCCAGCATTTT. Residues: CAISEWRDRGKSNQPQHF.

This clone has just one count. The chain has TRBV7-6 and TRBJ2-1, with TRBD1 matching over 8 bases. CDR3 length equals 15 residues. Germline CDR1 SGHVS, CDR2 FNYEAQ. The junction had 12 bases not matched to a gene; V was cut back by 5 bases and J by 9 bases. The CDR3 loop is CASSPGVQGAPEQFF. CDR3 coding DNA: TGTGCCAGCAGCCCGGGGGTGCAGGGGGCACCTGAGCAGTTCTTC. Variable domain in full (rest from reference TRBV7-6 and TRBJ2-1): GAGVSQSPRYKVTKRGQDVALRCDPISGHVSLYWYRQALGQGPEFLTYFNYEAQQDKSGLPNDRFSAERPEGSISTLTIQRTEQRDSAMYRCASSPGVQGAPEQFFGPGTRLTVL.

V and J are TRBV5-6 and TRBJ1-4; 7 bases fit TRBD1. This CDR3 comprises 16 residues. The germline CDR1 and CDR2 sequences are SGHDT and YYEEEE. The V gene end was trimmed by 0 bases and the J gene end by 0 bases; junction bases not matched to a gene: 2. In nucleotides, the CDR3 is TGTGCCAGCAGCTTGGCCCAGGGGGCAACTAATGAAAAACTGTTTTTT. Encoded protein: CASSLAQGATNEKLFF.

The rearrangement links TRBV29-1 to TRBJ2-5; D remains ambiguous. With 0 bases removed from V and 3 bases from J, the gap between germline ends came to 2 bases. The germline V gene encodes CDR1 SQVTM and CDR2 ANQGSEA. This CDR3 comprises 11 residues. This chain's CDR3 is CSVEEEETQYF. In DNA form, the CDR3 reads TGCAGCGTTGAAGAAGAAGAGACCCAGTACTTC.

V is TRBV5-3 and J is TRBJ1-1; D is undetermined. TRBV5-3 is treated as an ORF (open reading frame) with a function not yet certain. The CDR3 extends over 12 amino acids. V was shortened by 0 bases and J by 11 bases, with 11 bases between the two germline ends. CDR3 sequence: CARSLGFIFAFF. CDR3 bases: TGTGCCAGAAGCTTGGGTTTTATTTTTGCTTTCTTT.

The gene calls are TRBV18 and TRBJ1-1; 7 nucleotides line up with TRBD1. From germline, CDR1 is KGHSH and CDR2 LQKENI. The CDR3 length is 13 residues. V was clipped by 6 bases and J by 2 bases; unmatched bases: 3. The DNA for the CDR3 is TGTGCCAGCTCGGAGGGGGCTAACACTGAAGCTTTCTTT. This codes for CASSEGANTEAFF.

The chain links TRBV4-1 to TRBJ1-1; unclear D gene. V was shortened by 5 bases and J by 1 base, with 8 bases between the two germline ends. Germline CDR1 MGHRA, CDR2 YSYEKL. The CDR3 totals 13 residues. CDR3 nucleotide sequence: TGCGCCAGCAGCGTCGTGGGGAACACTGAAGCTTTCTTT. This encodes CASSVVGNTEAFF.